Listed below are T cell receptor beta chains from one sample, sequenced in a study of blood T cell repertoires in COVID-19. Sequenced by immunoSEQ multiplex PCR; TCRdb stores in-frame clones only, minus some. Of 150,000 or so clones listed, about 86% were seen once; the top ten hold 3.5% to 4.5%. The sample taken for sequencing was peripheral blood. These receptors were collected from a woman between 55 and 75 years old with acute or convalescent COVID-19. Both conserved end residues are part of each CDR3.

v_call: TRBV7-2
cdr3_length: 14
cdr3_aa: CASSLAGLAETQYF

v_call: TRBV19
cdr3_length: 14
cdr3_aa: CASGSVSDYNEQFF

v_call: TRBV15
cdr3_length: 15
cdr3_aa: CATSRPGQGRSGYTF

v_call: TRBV28
cdr3_length: 18
cdr3_aa: CASSFVLTAGTSSYEQYF

v_call: TRBV4-1
cdr3_length: 14
cdr3_aa: CASSLDRGSFEQYF

v_call: TRBV28
cdr3_length: 15
cdr3_aa: CASSLSRSPYNEQFF

v_call: TRBV5-1
cdr3_length: 15
cdr3_aa: CASSGQGAPTGEQYF

v_call: TRBV27
cdr3_length: 15
cdr3_aa: CASSFGAGGPYEQYF

v_call: TRBV6-2/TRBV6-3
cdr3_length: 15
cdr3_aa: CASSYHTGWDTEAFF

v_call: TRBV2
cdr3_length: 14
cdr3_aa: CASSQGAGGNTIYF

v_call: TRBV9
cdr3_length: 17
cdr3_aa: CASSVESGSSSYNEQFF

v_call: TRBV7-3
cdr3_length: 16
cdr3_aa: CASSLFLAGTYNEQFF

v_call: TRBV7-2
cdr3_length: 15
cdr3_aa: CASSPGQSLNTEAFF

v_call: TRBV7-3
cdr3_length: 13
cdr3_aa: CASSLGTAYGYTF

v_call: TRBV28
cdr3_length: 16
cdr3_aa: CASSSPRGWGTDTQYF

v_call: TRBV4-2
cdr3_length: 16
cdr3_aa: CASSYSFGGATYEQYF

v_call: TRBV9
cdr3_length: 15
cdr3_aa: CASSPMDGGGNEQFF

v_call: TRBV18
cdr3_length: 16
cdr3_aa: CASSSRGSSSGNTIYF

v_call: TRBV29-1
cdr3_length: 15
cdr3_aa: CSVEDPNTGAQKLFF

v_call: TRBV28
cdr3_length: 15
cdr3_aa: CASSLAGASSYEQYF

v_call: TRBV12-3/TRBV12-4
cdr3_length: 12
cdr3_aa: CASSTGPETQYF

v_call: TRBV6-5
cdr3_length: 15
cdr3_aa: CASSYSSKGVAEAFF

v_call: TRBV7-3
cdr3_length: 17
cdr3_aa: CASSLTVRLAQNHEQYF

v_call: TRBV3-1/TRBV3-2
cdr3_length: 15
cdr3_aa: CASSSRSLANEKLFF

v_call: TRBV3-1/TRBV3-2
cdr3_length: 13
cdr3_aa: CASGSSYNSPLHF

v_call: TRBV28
cdr3_length: 13
cdr3_aa: CASETGAGEKLFF

v_call: TRBV19
cdr3_length: 13
cdr3_aa: CATGTGVSAEAFF

v_call: TRBV5-1
cdr3_length: 14
cdr3_aa: CASSVGRGGDTQYF

v_call: TRBV28
cdr3_length: 18
cdr3_aa: CASSNPGQRAFSTDTQYF

v_call: TRBV19
cdr3_length: 16
cdr3_aa: CASSVRQLNGNQPQHF

v_call: TRBV7-2
cdr3_length: 13
cdr3_aa: CASSLSRANEAFF

v_call: TRBV28
cdr3_length: 15
cdr3_aa: CASKGLAGFTDTQYF

v_call: TRBV30
cdr3_length: 14
cdr3_aa: CAWSRLADGYEQYF

v_call: TRBV10-3
cdr3_length: 9
cdr3_aa: CASPAGGKF

v_call: TRBV28
cdr3_length: 17
cdr3_aa: CASSLGIWRATYNEQFF

v_call: TRBV2
cdr3_length: 16
cdr3_aa: CASRDQGKYSNQPQHF

v_call: TRBV2
cdr3_length: 13
cdr3_aa: CASSGDRRNTIYF

v_call: TRBV5-6
cdr3_length: 16
cdr3_aa: CASSSFKAGEAREQYF

v_call: TRBV28
cdr3_length: 15
cdr3_aa: CASRIGTSGLGEQYF

v_call: TRBV5-1
cdr3_length: 14
cdr3_aa: CASSLAGTAYEQYF

v_call: TRBV7-2
cdr3_length: 16
cdr3_aa: CASSLAAGPRVNGYTF

v_call: TRBV6-6
cdr3_length: 16
cdr3_aa: CASSYSSGGTGETQYF

v_call: TRBV6-5
cdr3_length: 11
cdr3_aa: CASTWNTEAFF

v_call: TRBV28
cdr3_length: 14
cdr3_aa: CASTDRASGNTIYF

v_call: TRBV29-1
cdr3_length: 12
cdr3_aa: CSVQGGNTEAFF

v_call: TRBV18
cdr3_length: 15
cdr3_aa: CASSPGQGTTKEQFF

v_call: TRBV7-2
cdr3_length: 14
cdr3_aa: CASSGTGVSTEAFF

v_call: TRBV7-2
cdr3_length: 14
cdr3_aa: CASSLGRGSYEQYF

v_call: TRBV6-5
cdr3_length: 15
cdr3_aa: CASRIQGGAGNTIYF

v_call: TRBV7-9
cdr3_length: 15
cdr3_aa: CASSLSESRATRQYF

v_call: TRBV18
cdr3_length: 15
cdr3_aa: CASSVGTGGNQPQHF

v_call: TRBV28
cdr3_length: 17
cdr3_aa: CASSLNRAVAGYNEQFF

v_call: TRBV2
cdr3_length: 16
cdr3_aa: CASSEWAGGVQETQYF

v_call: TRBV9
cdr3_length: 13
cdr3_aa: CASSVRVTGELFF